These 27 T cell receptor beta chains were sequenced from one sample in a study of cytomegalovirus exposure and HLA in healthy donors. The primer mix had 60 Vbeta and 13 Jbeta primers. Assay used: immunoSEQ multiplex PCR; TCRdb lists only in-frame clones, some missing. This table holds 150,000 to 200,000 clones, 70% to 85% found once. Sequenced: PBMCs. These receptors all come from a man aged 35-49 years in good health and CMV-seronegative.

The CDR3 coding sequence is TGCGCCAGCAGCCCGCTTTCTACGGTTACCTACGAGCAGTACTTC. Protein product: CASSPLSTVTYEQYF. This sequence joins TRBV5-1 and TRBJ2-5; D is uncertain. The J call may be in error: the DNA end matches TRBJ2-7 better. Germline V lookup: CDR1 SGHRS, CDR2 YFSETQ. CDR3 length: 15 amino acids.

The gene calls are TRBV6-5 and TRBJ2-7; perhaps TRBD1 as D (5 bases). Germline lookup yields CDR1 MNHEY and CDR2 SVGAGI. The germline V and J ends were trimmed by 0 bases and 2 bases, with 14 bases remaining between them. The CDR3 sequence is 16 residues long. The CDR3 DNA reads TGTGCCAGCAGTTACTCGCCAACAGGCCTGACCTACGAGCAGTACTTC. Translating it yields CASSYSPTGLTYEQYF.

V usage is TRBV7-9 and J usage is TRBJ2-2; perhaps TRBD2 as D (5 bases). The CDR3 contains 15 residues. V was clipped by 4 bases and J by 5 bases, with 14 bases between them. From germline, CDR1 is SEHNR and CDR2 FQNEAQ (reference sequence). The CDR3 DNA sequence: TGTGCCAGCAGCTCTCTGAGCGGTGATACCGGGGAGCTGTTTTTT. Translated, it gives CASSSLSGDTGELFF.

The chain employs TRBV7-8 and TRBJ1-6; 8 bases are shared with TRBD1. The CDR3 has 15 amino acids. Germline values: CDR1 SGHVS, CDR2 FQNEAQ. V trimming: 4 bases; J trimming: 7 bases; junction bases outside the gene matches: 6. The CDR3 sequence: CASSYGQGGNSPLHF. The DNA for the CDR3 is TGTGCCAGCAGCTACGGACAGGGAGGGAATTCACCCCTCCACTTT.

As regards this clone: The junction and the germline gene differ at one end; a read error may be behind it. The V call is TRBV4-3, the J call TRBJ2-6; possible D gene TRBD1, 6 bases. The CDR3 runs 19 residues. Germline V gene data show CDR1 as LGHNA and CDR2 as YSLEER. CDR3 protein: CASSQTGLGRTAGANGLTF. The CDR3 nucleotides are TGCGCCAGCAGCCAAACAGGGTTGGGTAGGACTGCTGGGGCCAACGGCCTGACTTTC.

This clone came up a few times. V usage is TRBV7-2 and J usage is TRBJ2-2, with D possibly matching TRBD2 (5 bases). The germline V gene has CDR1 SGHTA and CDR2 FQGNSA. V was clipped by 1 base and J by 1 base, with 13 bases between them. The CDR3 is 17 amino acids. This chain's CDR3 is CASSLDIRAGNTGELFF. The CDR3, as DNA: TGTGCCAGCAGCTTAGATATTAGGGCGGGGAACACCGGGGAGCTGTTTTTT. Based on the CDR3 plus reference TRBV7-2 and TRBJ2-2, the full variable domain is GAGVSQSPSNKVTEKGKDVELRCDPISGHTALYWYRQSLGQGLEFLIYFQGNSAPDKSGLPSDRFSAERTGGSVSTLTIQRTQQEDSAVYLCASSLDIRAGNTGELFFGEGSRLTVL.

The CDR3 DNA follows: TGTGCCAGCAGTTTAGCGAGCTATCAGCCCCAGCATTTT. Amino acid sequence: CASSLASYQPQHF. The chain combines TRBV27 with TRBJ1-5; D is unclear. Germline assignment: CDR1 MNHEY and CDR2 SMNVEV (reference sequence). V lost 2 bases to trimming and J lost 5 bases, with 7 bases between them. This CDR3 is built from 13 residues.

This rearrangement joins TRBV6-6 to TRBJ1-6, with TRBD1 identical over 7 bases. This CDR3 is 12 amino acids long. CDR1 is MNHNY, CDR2 SVGAGI, per germline (reference sequence). V lost 7 bases and J lost 9; bases outside the gene matches: 3. CDR3 amino acids: CASTQGGSPLHF. Written as DNA, the CDR3 is TGTGCCAGCACCCAGGGGGGTTCACCCCTCCACTTT.

This clone has just a few counts. V is TRBV19 and J is TRBJ1-5; tentative D call: TRBD1 (5 bases). Trimming shortened V by 6 bases and J by 0 bases, and 15 bases separated the two germline ends. CDR3 size: 16 residues. Germline CDR1 reads LNHDA; CDR2 reads SQIVND (reference sequence). In DNA, the CDR3 is TGTGCCAGTAGCCCCTTGGGGGGGTATAGCAATCAGCCCCAGCATTTT. Amino acid sequence: CASSPLGGYSNQPQHF.

This clone was counted between two and nine times. This chain connects TRBV7-2 to TRBJ2-2; D is possibly TRBD2 (5 bases). The CDR3 is 16 amino acids. Trimming pared 2 bases from V and 5 bases from J, leaving 15 bases between. The V gene's germline CDR1 is SGHTA and CDR2 FQGNSA. The CDR3 sequence is CASSLSGAGGTGELFF. CDR3 DNA: TGTGCCAGCAGCTTATCTGGCGCCGGAGGAACCGGGGAGCTGTTTTTT.

The chain employs TRBV5-1 and TRBJ2-3, with 11 bases lining up with TRBD2. V was pared by 5 bases and J by 6 bases, with 8 bases of the junction left unmatched. Germline assignment: CDR1 SGHRS and CDR2 YFSETQ. The CDR3 is made up of 15 amino acids. CDR3 in DNA: TGCGCCAGCAGTTTAGCGGGAGGGGAGTTGGATACGCAGTATTTT. It translates to CASSLAGGELDTQYF.

The rearrangement uses TRBV11-2 and TRBJ2-2; possibly TRBD2 for D (6 bases). From germline, CDR1 is SGHAT and CDR2 FQNNGV. The ends were cut back, 8 bases at V and 0 bases at J, with 13 bases in the middle. The CDR3 loop spans 15 amino acids. DNA of the CDR3: TGTGCCAGCGGACAAGGCGGGACGAACACCGGGGAGCTGTTTTTT. Protein sequence: CASGQGGTNTGELFF.

The chain links TRBV27 to TRBJ2-7; 9 bases line up with TRBD2. The J segment lost 4 bases and the V segment lost 3 bases, leaving 4 bases of the junction unmatched. Germline loops: CDR1 MNHEY, CDR2 SMNVEV (reference sequence). The CDR3 consists of 14 residues. CDR3 bases: TGTGCCAGCAGTTTGGGCGGGAGGGTGTACGAGCAGTACTTC. This translates into CASSLGGRVYEQYF.

The CDR3 spells CASSDLRGHILHF. As DNA, the CDR3 is TGTGCCAGCAGTGATTTGAGGGGGCATATCCTCCACTTT. This chain links TRBV25-1 with TRBJ1-6; 7 bases align to TRBD1. The CDR3 runs to 13 residues. The junction had 8 bases not matched to a gene; V was cut back by 3 bases and J by 15 bases. CDR1 and CDR2 from the germline V gene are MGHDK and SYGVNS.

CDR3 in DNA: TGTGCCAGCAGCTTAACGGGGACAACGACTGAAGCTTTCTTT. Translated: CASSLTGTTTEAFF. The chain combines TRBV7-2 with TRBJ1-1; a possible D gene is TRBD1 (6 bases). Deletions cut 2 bases from V and 5 bases from J, with 12 bases between. Per germline, CDR1 SGHTA and CDR2 FQGNSA. The CDR3 is 14 residues long.

The chain recombines TRBV5-1 with TRBJ1-1; 8 bases are shared with TRBD1. Germline trimming cut 4 bases from V and 4 bases from J; bases unmatched to any gene: 12. CDR3 length: 16 residues. Germline V gene lookup returns CDR1 SGHRS and CDR2 YFSETQ. DNA for the CDR3: TGCGCCAGCAGCATACAGGACAGGGCAGGGTCCACTGAAGCTTTCTTT. Translated: CASSIQDRAGSTEAFF.

The chain uses TRBV5-1 and TRBJ2-1; 8 nucleotides match TRBD2. The germline V gene has CDR1 SGHRS and CDR2 YFSETQ. The length of the CDR3 is 17 residues. V lost 0 bases to trimming and J lost 4 bases; unmatched junction nucleotides: 9. The CDR3 sequence: CASSLGFRSGGYNEQFF. CDR3 DNA: TGCGCCAGCAGCTTGGGGTTCAGAAGCGGGGGTTACAATGAGCAGTTCTTC.

This chain connects TRBV6-1 to TRBJ2-7, with a weak D call TRBD1 (6 bases). The CDR3 runs 15 residues. Trimming shortened V by 8 bases and J by 0 bases, and 17 bases separated the two germline ends. Germline CDR1 reads MNHNS; CDR2 reads SASEGT. In DNA, the CDR3 is TGTGCCAGCCAACAAACTTGGGACACCTCCTACGAGCAGTACTTC. Amino acid sequence: CASQQTWDTSYEQYF.

The chain uses TRBV19 and TRBJ1-5, with TRBD1 matching over 10 bases. This CDR3 is built from 14 residues. Germline CDR1 and CDR2: LNHDA and SQIVND (reference sequence). V shed 3 bases, J shed 7 bases, and the junction held 3 bases outside the gene matches. The CDR3 coding sequence is TGTGCCAGTAGTATCGGGACAGGGGAGCAGCCCCAGCATTTT. Amino acids: CASSIGTGEQPQHF.

The chain combines TRBV7-2 with TRBJ2-5, with TRBD2 matching 11 bases. The germline CDR1 and CDR2 sequences are SGHTA and FQGNSA. Trimming removed 2 bases from V and 3 bases from J; junction bases left unmatched: 5. This CDR3 contains 16 residues. CDR3: CASSLTGTSGKETQYF. CDR3 bases: TGTGCCAGCAGCTTAACTGGGACTAGCGGAAAAGAGACCCAGTACTTC. Variable domain in full (rest from reference TRBV7-2 and TRBJ2-5): GAGVSQSPSNKVTEKGKDVELRCDPISGHTALYWYRQSLGQGLEFLIYFQGNSAPDKSGLPSDRFSAERTGGSVSTLTIQRTQQEDSAVYLCASSLTGTSGKETQYFGPGTRLLVL.

The chain links TRBV28 to TRBJ2-7; TRBD2 matches at 12 bases. The CDR3 has 15 amino acids. Per germline, CDR1 MDHEN and CDR2 SYDVKM. V lost 5 bases and J lost 3; bases outside the gene matches: 5. CDR3: CASSLAGGPIYEQYF. DNA for the CDR3: TGTGCCAGCAGTCTAGCGGGAGGGCCCATCTACGAGCAGTACTTC.

CDR3 sequence (DNA): TGTGCCAGCAGCCCTCCTCTAGCGGGGGCACTTAGAGGCGATGAGCAGTTCTTC. It is translated as CASSPPLAGALRGDEQFF. The chain carries TRBV11-2 and TRBJ2-1, with 10 bases lining up with TRBD2. Germline loops: CDR1 SGHAT, CDR2 FQNNGV. V was pared by 5 bases and J by 8 bases, with 18 bases of the junction left unmatched. The CDR3 sequence is 18 residues long. Full variable domain (remainder filled in from reference TRBV11-2 and TRBJ2-1): EAGVAQSPRYKIIEKRQSVAFWCNPISGHATLYWYQQILGQGPKLLIQFQNNGVVDDSQLPKDRFSAERLKGVDSTLKIQPAKLEDSAVYLCASSPPLAGALRGDEQFFGPGTRLTVL.

The chain combines TRBV19 with TRBJ1-5; D gene uncertain. The CDR3 runs to 13 residues. The V end lost 5 bases, the J end lost 7 bases, and 12 bases lay between the germline ends. Per the germline V gene, CDR1 is LNHDA and CDR2 is SQIVND (reference sequence). CDR3 protein: CASSPLVEQPQHF. As DNA, the CDR3 is TGTGCCAGTAGTCCTTTGGTTGAGCAGCCCCAGCATTTT.

Notes on this clone: The junction differs from germline at one of its ends, possibly a read error. This sequence joins TRBV7-9 and TRBJ2-7, with 7 bases lining up with TRBD1. CDR1 and CDR2 from the germline V gene are SEHNR and FQNEAQ (reference sequence). CDR3 length: 15 amino acids. CDR3 sequence: CSSSLARDSHREQYF. CDR3 DNA sequence: TGTTCCAGCAGCTTAGCTAGGGACAGCCATAGGGAGCAGTACTTC.

This clone turned up a few times. The V call is TRBV11-1, the J call TRBJ2-3, with D possibly matching TRBD2 (5 bases). Germline-derived CDR1 and CDR2 are SGHAT and FQDESV (reference sequence). There are 16 residues in the CDR3. V lost 4 bases and J lost 6, with 20 bases in between. In nucleotides, the CDR3 is TGTGCCAGCAGCTCCCTAGGTTGGACTGTTCAGGATACGCAGTATTTT. Translating gives CASSSLGWTVQDTQYF.

This clone was detected a few times. CDR3 protein: CASSSDLTGTEQYF. The CDR3 DNA sequence: TGTGCCAGCAGCTCGGACCTGACAGGGACCGAGCAGTACTTC. The V gene is TRBV7-9, the J gene TRBJ2-7; 7 bases match TRBD1. V shed 4 bases, J shed 6 bases, and the junction held 9 bases outside the gene matches. In germline, CDR1 is SEHNR, CDR2 FQNEAQ (reference sequence). The CDR3 covers 14 residues.

This clone has a handful of counts. The chain joins TRBV7-2 to TRBJ2-1; D may be TRBD2 (5 bases). Germline V gives CDR1 SGHTA, CDR2 FQGNSA. The CDR3 has 15 residues. Trimming pared 2 bases from V and 9 bases from J, leaving 17 bases between. The CDR3 DNA is TGTGCCAGCAGCTTAAAGCTGGGAGACGGAATTGAGCAGTTCTTC. Translating it yields CASSLKLGDGIEQFF. Together with reference TRBV7-2 and TRBJ2-1, the CDR3 gives the full variable domain: GAGVSQSPSNKVTEKGKDVELRCDPISGHTALYWYRQSLGQGLEFLIYFQGNSAPDKSGLPSDRFSAERTGGSVSTLTIQRTQQEDSAVYLCASSLKLGDGIEQFFGPGTRLTVL.